The clone carrying this T cell receptor beta chain was seen more than once but under ten times. The antigen is not known. The data were obtained in a study of beta chain features in type 1 diabetes. Study-wide results and caveats: Fewer insertions but more deletions were seen at VDJ junctions in type 1 diabetes patients. The naive, central memory and Treg TCRB repertoires of patients appeared to be more similar to one another than those of healthy donors.

The entirety of the isolated RNA underwent reverse transcription, so expressed TCRB transcripts were sequenced. TCRdb's copy holds only in-frame clones and misses some; the assay was immunoSEQ multiplex PCR. Among a few hundred thousand clones listed, approximately 15% were seen once. Material: central memory CD4+ T cells from blood. The clonotype originates from a man aged 30 to 39 in good health.

In nucleotides, the CDR3 is TGTGCCAGCAGCCAAGGAGGTAGCGGCGAGCGGTCCGAGACCCAGTACTTC. It encodes CASSQGGSGERSETQYF. The chain recombines TRBV5-4 with TRBJ2-5; possible D gene TRBD2, 6 bases. Trimming removed 4 bases from V and 5 bases from J, with 24 bases in between. The germline V gene encodes CDR1 SGHNT and CDR2 YYREEE (reference sequence). CDR3 length equals 17 residues.